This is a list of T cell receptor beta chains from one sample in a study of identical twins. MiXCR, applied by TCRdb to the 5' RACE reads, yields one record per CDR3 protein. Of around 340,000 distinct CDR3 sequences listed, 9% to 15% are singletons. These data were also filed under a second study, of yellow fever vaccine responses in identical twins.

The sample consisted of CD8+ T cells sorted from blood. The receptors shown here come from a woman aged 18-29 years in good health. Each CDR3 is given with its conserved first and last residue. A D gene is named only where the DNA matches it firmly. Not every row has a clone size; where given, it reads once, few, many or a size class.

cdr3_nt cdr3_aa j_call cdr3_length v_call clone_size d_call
TGTGCCAGCAGTGAGGGACTAGCGGCCCACGGTGGGACCGGGGAGCTGTTTTTT CASSEGLAAHGGTGELFF TRBJ2-2 18 TRBV2 few TRBD2
TGTGCCAGCAGCGACCGAGAGGGCCGCCATACAGAGACCCAGTACTTC CASSDREGRHTETQYF TRBJ2-5 16 TRBV7-8 . .
TGTGCCAGCAGTTTCGGTAGATTCTACGAGCAGTACTTC CASSFGRFYEQYF TRBJ2-7 13 TRBV12-3/TRBV12-4 many .
TGCAGCGTTGAAACGCGGTCCAGGCTGGCTGGGGCCAACGTCCTGACTTTC CSVETRSRLAGANVLTF TRBJ2-6 17 TRBV29-1 few .
TGTGCCAGCAGCCCGGGACACCTCACAGATACGCAGTATTTT CASSPGHLTDTQYF TRBJ2-3 14 TRBV12-3/TRBV12-4 . .
TGCGCCAGCAGCCAAGGAAGTGATGGCTACACCTTC CASSQGSDGYTF TRBJ1-2 12 TRBV4-1 many .
TGTGCCAGCAGCCAAGAAGGGCTGGAAACAAGCTCTGGGGCCAACGTCCTGACTTTC CASSQEGLETSSGANVLTF TRBJ2-6 19 TRBV4-2 . .
TGTGCCAGCAGCTTATACGTCAGGGTGGACTATGGCTACACCTTC CASSLYVRVDYGYTF TRBJ1-2 15 TRBV7-9 . .
TGTGCCAGCAGTTTTAGAACAGAGCAGTTCTTC CASSFRTEQFF TRBJ2-1 11 TRBV28 . .
TGTGCCAGCAGTTACTCCTGGTGGACAGCGTTTAATGAAAAACTGTTTTTT CASSYSWWTAFNEKLFF TRBJ1-4 17 TRBV6-2/TRBV6-3 . .
TGTGCCACCAGTGATTTTCCCACAGGGTTGATCATGGGTTATGAGCAGTTCTTC CATSDFPTGLIMGYEQFF TRBJ2-1 18 TRBV24-1 few .
TGTGCCAGCAGCTTAGGACAGGGTGTCACTGAAGCTTTCTTT CASSLGQGVTEAFF TRBJ1-1 14 TRBV7-6 many TRBD1
TGCAGTGCTAGAGAGGCGGGCTACGAGCAGTACTTC CSAREAGYEQYF TRBJ2-7 12 TRBV20-1 . .
TGCGCCAGCAGTGACCGACTAGCGGGGGAATCCCAAGAGACCCAGTACTTC CASSDRLAGESQETQYF TRBJ2-5 17 TRBV10-2 . TRBD2
TGTACCAGCAGGACTAGCGGGGTTGATCTCGCGAACACCGGGGAGCTGTTTTTT CTSRTSGVDLANTGELFF TRBJ2-2 18 TRBV12-3/TRBV12-4 . TRBD2
TGCGCCAGCAGCCAAGACAGGAACAATGAGCAGTTCTTC CASSQDRNNEQFF TRBJ2-1 13 TRBV4-1 . .
TGCAGTGCTTCGGACGGTAGCTCCTACGAGCAGTACTTC CSASDGSSYEQYF TRBJ2-7 13 TRBV20-1 . .
TGCGCCAGCAGCCAAGATAAAAACTCTGAAGCTTTCTTT CASSQDKNSEAFF TRBJ1-1 13 TRBV4-1 many .
TGTGCCAGCAGATTTACCCCCTACAATGAGCAGTTCTTC CASRFTPYNEQFF TRBJ2-1 13 TRBV6-1 few .
TGTGCCAGCAGTTTATCCTTGACAGGGGGTCATCAGCCCCAGCATTTT CASSLSLTGGHQPQHF TRBJ1-5 16 TRBV12-3/TRBV12-4 many TRBD1
TGTGCCAGCAGTTACGGGGGTAACGAGCAGTACTTC CASSYGGNEQYF TRBJ2-7 12 TRBV6-5 . .
TGCGCCAGCAGCCAAGATTGGTACGGTAGGGACCCCTCCTACGAGCAGTACTTC CASSQDWYGRDPSYEQYF TRBJ2-7 18 TRBV4-1 once .
TGTGCCAGCAGCTTATCTAGCGGGTGGAACGAGCAGTACTTC CASSLSSGWNEQYF TRBJ2-7 14 TRBV13 few TRBD2
TGTGCCAGCAGTGCCAGGGGGCTCGAGACCCAGTACTTC CASSARGLETQYF TRBJ2-5 13 TRBV12-3/TRBV12-4 many TRBD1
TGTGCCAGCAGCTTCTCAGTGCATGAGCAGTTCTTC CASSFSVHEQFF TRBJ2-1 12 TRBV13 . .
TGTGCCAGCGCTCCCGGGACGTCAAATTCACCCCTCCACTTT CASAPGTSNSPLHF TRBJ1-6 14 TRBV7-9 few .
TGCGCCACCAGAGAACAAAGCTCCTACAATGAGCAGTTCTTC CATREQSSYNEQFF TRBJ2-1 14 TRBV5-1 . .
TGTGCCAGCAGTTCGGGACTAGAGACCGGGGAGCTGTTTTTT CASSSGLETGELFF TRBJ2-2 14 TRBV12-3/TRBV12-4 . TRBD2
TGTGCCAGCAGCTTAAGCGGGAACAATGAGCAGTTCTTC CASSLSGNNEQFF TRBJ2-1 13 TRBV7-9 few TRBD2
TGCAGTGCTCCCGGGACTAGTAGGTACGAGCAGTACTTC CSAPGTSRYEQYF TRBJ2-7 13 TRBV20-1 . TRBD2
TGCGCCAGCAGCTTGGTACAGGGCCGGGAAGCTTTCTTT CASSLVQGREAFF TRBJ1-1 13 TRBV5-1 . .
TGTGCCAGCAGCCCGGGACGGAAAATGGACTATGGCTACACCTTC CASSPGRKMDYGYTF TRBJ1-2 15 TRBV3-1 few .
TGTGCCAGCAGGCAAACAGGACAGGGGGCAAATACGCAGTATTTT CASRQTGQGANTQYF TRBJ2-3 15 TRBV7-8 . TRBD1
TGCGCCAGCAGCCAAGCTCTTGGGGGGGCCTACAATGAGCAGTTCTTC CASSQALGGAYNEQFF TRBJ2-1 16 TRBV4-1 many TRBD2
TGTGCCAGCAGCTTCGTCGGGGAGCTGTTTTTT CASSFVGELFF TRBJ2-2 11 TRBV7-9 . .
TGTGCCAGCAGCTTAGTCAAACGGGGGGCCCCCTACAATGAGCAGTTCTTC CASSLVKRGAPYNEQFF TRBJ2-1 17 TRBV7-6 few .
TGTGCCAGCAGTTACCGTCTAGCGGGGGGGAATGAGCAGTTCTTC CASSYRLAGGNEQFF TRBJ2-1 15 TRBV6-2/TRBV6-3 . TRBD2
TGTGCCACCAGCAGAGATAGCAGCAACCACTCCACAGATACGCAGTATTTT CATSRDSSNHSTDTQYF TRBJ2-3 17 TRBV15 . .
TGTGCCAGTAGTCCGGTGAGGGGGCCGAGCTATGGCTACACCTTC CASSPVRGPSYGYTF TRBJ1-2 15 TRBV19 few TRBD1
TGTGCCAGCAGCGTAGGAGTGGCGGGGGCGTACAATGAGCAGTTCTTC CASSVGVAGAYNEQFF TRBJ2-1 16 TRBV9 few .
TGCAGTGCTAGAGACCTAAGTCCGGGGGGTGAAGCTTTCTTT CSARDLSPGGEAFF TRBJ1-1 14 TRBV20-1 . .
TGTGCCAGCAGCGCCGGCCCGGCTTTCTTT CASSAGPAFF TRBJ1-1 10 TRBV11-2 few .
TGTGCCAGCAGTTTCGGCCGAGCCTTCTACGAGCAGTACTTC CASSFGRAFYEQYF TRBJ2-7 14 TRBV28 . .
TGCGCCAGCAGTGGGACACCGGGACAGGGGGGAAATGAGCAGTTCTTC CASSGTPGQGGNEQFF TRBJ2-1 16 TRBV10-2 . TRBD1
TGTGCCAGCAGCTTAGACACCGATTCACCCCTCCACTTT CASSLDTDSPLHF TRBJ1-6 13 TRBV7-9 few .
TGTGCCAGCAGCTCTACGCGGGACAGGCCCATCAATCAGCCCCAGCATTTT CASSSTRDRPINQPQHF TRBJ1-5 17 TRBV6-2/TRBV6-3 . TRBD1
TGTGCCACCAGTGCCGCAGATACGCAGTATTTT CATSAADTQYF TRBJ2-3 11 TRBV24-1 . .
TGTGCCAGCAGTTATGCGGCCTCCTACAATGAGCAGTTCTTC CASSYAASYNEQFF TRBJ2-1 14 TRBV28 few .
TGTGCCAGCAGCCAAGCCATCCGGGACAGGGGGCCTAATGAGCAGTTCTTC CASSQAIRDRGPNEQFF TRBJ2-1 17 TRBV3-1 . TRBD1
TGCGCCAGCAGCTTGTGGTCCGGGGGAACAGATACGCAGTATTTT CASSLWSGGTDTQYF TRBJ2-3 15 TRBV5-1 . .
TGCAGTGCTAGAGAACAGGGAGGGGGCGACCCCTACAATGAGCAGTTCTTC CSAREQGGGDPYNEQFF TRBJ2-1 17 TRBV20-1 . .
TGTGCCAGCAGCCAAGAGGGTAAAGCCGAGGCCTATAATTCACCCCTCCACTTT CASSQEGKAEAYNSPLHF TRBJ1-6 18 TRBV4-2 . .
TGCGCCAGCAGCCAAGGGGTAGTAAACGGGGCCCCTCAAGAGACCCAGTACTTC CASSQGVVNGAPQETQYF TRBJ2-5 18 TRBV4-1 . .
TGCGCCAGCACCACGGATCGCGCAGGGGGCGCGGGGATCGATGGCTACACCTTC CASTTDRAGGAGIDGYTF TRBJ1-2 18 TRBV5-1 few TRBD1
TGTGCCAGCAGCTTAGACGGCCTACTAGCGAAAGAAGAGACCCAGTACTTC CASSLDGLLAKEETQYF TRBJ2-5 17 TRBV11-2 . TRBD2
TGTGCCAGCAGTTTAAGTCGAAGTTCGGGGGGGGAGCTGTTTTTT CASSLSRSSGGELFF TRBJ2-2 15 TRBV12-3/TRBV12-4 . .